The 25 T cell receptor beta chains below were found in one sample sequenced in a study of long-term antiretroviral therapy in people with HIV. Running of the v3.0 immunoSEQ assay took place at survey level. Profiling relied on immunoSEQ multiplex PCR, and the TCRdb table lists in-frame clones only, not all of them. The table shows roughly 30,000 clones, with roughly nine tenths occurring only once. The source material was unsorted PBMCs, sampled 3.1 years after starting antiretroviral therapy. These receptors were collected from a man aged 18-30 years with HIV.

The rearrangement links TRBV19 to TRBJ1-5; D is undetermined. CDR3 length equals 13 residues. CDR1 and CDR2 (germline): LNHDA, SQIVND (reference sequence). Trimming removed 7 bases at V and 2 bases at J, with 9 bases between. The CDR3 DNA reads TGTGCCAGTAACTTAGGAGGCAATCAGCCCCAGCATTTT. Amino acids: CASNLGGNQPQHF.

The V gene is TRBV10-3, the J gene TRBJ1-1; D ambiguous. The CDR3 is made up of 13 amino acids. The germline V gene encodes CDR1 ENHRY and CDR2 SYGVKD. V was clipped by 2 bases and J by 1 base, with 5 bases between them. The DNA of the CDR3 is TGTGCCATCAGTGAGGACCCGAACACTGAAGCTTTCTTT. This encodes CAISEDPNTEAFF.

The rearrangement links TRBV29-1 to TRBJ2-1; D might be TRBD2 (5 bases). The germline V gene has CDR1 SQVTM and CDR2 ANQGSEA. V lost 4 bases, J lost 7 bases, and 14 bases lay in between. The CDR3 has 13 residues. The CDR3 nucleotides are TGCAGCGTTGGGACCACGCCGGGAAATGAGCAGTTCTTC. Protein: CSVGTTPGNEQFF.

J is TRBJ2-5 and V is TRBV2; TRBD1 matches at 9 bases. Germline V gene data show CDR1 as SNHLY and CDR2 as FYNNEI. Unmatched junction bases numbered 10, after V lost 5 bases and J lost 6 bases. The CDR3 sequence is 15 residues long. This CDR3 reads CASSPLSGTGQTQYF. CDR3 bases: TGTGCCAGCAGTCCCCTCTCCGGGACAGGGCAGACCCAGTACTTC.

CDR3 coding DNA: TGTGCCACCAGCGGACGGAGGGTGGATGGCTACACCTTC. It is translated as CATSGRRVDGYTF. The chain carries TRBV15 and TRBJ1-2, with D unresolved. CDR3 length equals 13 residues. V was shortened by 5 bases and J by 6 bases, with 13 bases between the two germline ends. Germline lookup yields CDR1 LNHNV and CDR2 YYDKDF (reference sequence).

The rearrangement links TRBV11-2 to TRBJ1-1; perhaps TRBD1 as D (6 bases). CDR3 size: 18 residues. Trimming removed 5 bases from V and 7 bases from J, with 29 bases in between. Germline loops: CDR1 SGHAT, CDR2 FQNNGV. CDR3 protein: CASSPPPTRGGPSNEAFF. As DNA, the CDR3 is TGTGCCAGCAGCCCTCCCCCTACACGGGGGGGCCCTTCGAATGAAGCTTTCTTT.

This sequence joins TRBV7-6 and TRBJ1-5; D gene ambiguous. Trimming took off 5 bases at V and 2 bases at J, with 7 bases between the two ends. Germline V gene data show CDR1 as SGHVS and CDR2 as FNYEAQ. CDR3 length: 13 residues. The CDR3 DNA reads TGTGCCAGCAGCCCCCAGGGCAATCAGCCCCAGCATTTT. Translated, it gives CASSPQGNQPQHF.

CDR3 coding DNA: TGTGCCAGCAGTTTACAGGGTCGGGTGCCCCAGCATTTT. It yields the protein CASSLQGRVPQHF. The gene calls are TRBV27 and TRBJ1-5; perhaps TRBD1 as D (5 bases). Germline-derived CDR1 and CDR2 are MNHEY and SMNVEV (reference sequence). Trimming pared 2 bases from V and 9 bases from J, leaving 11 bases between. The CDR3 totals 13 residues.

This chain joins TRBV6-6 and TRBJ1-1, with D unresolved. Between the trimmed V and J ends, which lost 5 bases and 4 bases, there was a span of 20 bases. CDR3 size: 16 residues. Germline V gene data show CDR1 as MNHNY and CDR2 as SVGAGI (reference sequence). This CDR3 is CASSAGGLGFGTEAFF. CDR3 DNA sequence: TGTGCCAGCAGTGCTGGAGGGTTGGGGTTCGGCACTGAAGCTTTCTTT.

Only one count was recorded for this clone. The chain couples TRBV4-2 to TRBJ1-1; D may be TRBD1 (5 bases). The V end was cut by 3 bases, the J end by 1 base, with 18 bases between. Germline V CDR1 and CDR2: LGHNA, YNFKEQ. There are 17 residues in the CDR3. CDR3 nucleotides: TGTGCCAGCAGCCATAACTCTTGGTCGGGGGAGAACACTGAAGCTTTCTTT. It yields the protein CASSHNSWSGENTEAFF.

This chain joins TRBV7-9 and TRBJ2-1; D is perhaps TRBD1 (5 bases). There are 16 residues in the CDR3. Trimming took off 5 bases at V and 0 bases at J, with 14 bases between the two ends. Germline V gives CDR1 SEHNR, CDR2 FQNEAQ (reference sequence). This CDR3 reads CASSKGPRSSYNEQFF. The CDR3 DNA reads TGTGCCAGCAGCAAGGGGCCCCGAAGCTCCTACAATGAGCAGTTCTTC. Based on the CDR3 plus reference TRBV7-9 and TRBJ2-1, the full variable domain is DTGVSQNPRHKITKRGQNVTFRCDPISEHNRLYWYRQTLGQGPEFLTYFQNEAQLEKSRLLSDRFSAERPKGSFSTLEIQRTEQGDSAMYLCASSKGPRSSYNEQFFGPGTRLTVL.

This chain joins TRBV5-4 and TRBJ2-5; 10 bases map to TRBD2. Germline V gene sequence: CDR1 SGHNT, CDR2 YYREEE (reference sequence). The CDR3 is made up of 17 amino acids. The J segment lost 4 bases and the V segment lost 2 bases, leaving 11 bases of the junction unmatched. This CDR3 is CASSLRTLAGEGETQYF. CDR3 bases: TGTGCCAGCAGCTTAAGAACTCTAGCGGGGGAGGGAGAGACCCAGTACTTC.

This chain uses TRBV4-3 with TRBJ1-5; no clear D. The CDR3 is 13 amino acids. The V end was cut by 0 bases, the J end by 6 bases, with 6 bases between. From germline, CDR1 is LGHNA and CDR2 YSLEER. The CDR3 reads CASSQEGRQPQHF. CDR3 in DNA: TGCGCCAGCAGCCAAGAAGGCCGTCAGCCCCAGCATTTT.

This chain links TRBV16 with TRBJ1-1; D is uncertain. The V and J ends lost 0 bases and 5 bases respectively, with 1 base between them. This CDR3 is built from 11 residues. Germline V gives CDR1 KGHSY, CDR2 FQNENV. The CDR3 coding sequence is TGTGCCAGCAGCCAATCTACTGAAGCTTTCTTT. Translating it yields CASSQSTEAFF. Supplemented by reference TRBV16 and TRBJ1-1, the full variable domain reads GEEVAQTPKHLVRGEGQKAKLYCAPIKGHSYVFWYQQVLKNEFKFLISFQNENVFDETGMPKERFSAKCLPNSPCSLEIQATKLEDSAVYFCASSQSTEAFFGQGTRLTVV.

V is TRBV5-5 and J is TRBJ2-7; 8 nucleotides agree with TRBD1. V lost 5 bases, J lost 0 bases, and 13 bases stayed unmatched. CDR1 and CDR2 (germline): SGHKS, YYEKEE (reference sequence). This CDR3 spans 17 amino acids. The CDR3 region is CASRTGTGYPSSYEQYF. CDR3 bases: TGTGCCAGCAGGACCGGGACAGGCTACCCCAGCTCCTACGAGCAGTACTTC.

The chain is built from TRBV9 and TRBJ1-2, with 12 bases lining up with TRBD1. This CDR3 contains 17 residues. J gave up 3 bases and V 3 bases, and 9 bases lay outside the gene matches. Per the germline V gene, CDR1 is SGDLS and CDR2 is YYNGEE. CDR3 sequence reads: CASSAHRDRGPDYGYTF. The CDR3 region has the DNA TGTGCCAGCAGCGCACACCGGGACAGGGGGCCTGACTATGGCTACACCTTC.

V and J are TRBV5-4 and TRBJ2-7; D is unresolved. Germline-derived CDR1 and CDR2 are SGHNT and YYREEE (reference sequence). The CDR3 extends over 13 amino acids. V lost 0 bases to trimming and J lost 2 bases, with 6 bases between them. CDR3 sequence reads: CASSLGRAYEQYF. In DNA, the CDR3 is TGTGCCAGCAGCTTGGGTAGGGCCTACGAGCAGTACTTC.

This clone was found once. The CDR3 nucleotides read TGTGCCACGAAAAGAGGACAGGGGGACACTGAAGCTTTCTTT. Amino acids: CATKRGQGDTEAFF. The V call is TRBV10-3, the J call TRBJ1-1; 10 bases map to TRBD1. V trimming: 10 bases; J trimming: 3 bases; junction bases outside the gene matches: 8. Germline lookup yields CDR1 ENHRY and CDR2 SYGVKD. This CDR3 contains 14 residues.

The chain couples TRBV2 to TRBJ1-1; D remains unclear. Germline V gene data show CDR1 as SNHLY and CDR2 as FYNNEI. The V end was cut by 8 bases, the J end by 3 bases, with 7 bases between. This CDR3 comprises 11 residues. The CDR3: CASYMYTEAFF. In DNA form, the CDR3 reads TGTGCCAGCTACATGTACACTGAAGCTTTCTTT.

This clone has a handful of counts. This chain links TRBV6-6 with TRBJ2-7, with 10 bases fitting TRBD2. Germline V gene data show CDR1 as MNHNY and CDR2 as SVGAGI (reference sequence). CDR3 length: 14 amino acids. Trimming cost V 2 bases and J 3 bases; bases outside gene matches: 1. CDR3 residues: CASSYGTSDYEQYF. Written as DNA, the CDR3 is TGTGCCAGCAGTTACGGGACTAGCGACTACGAGCAGTACTTC.

The V and J genes are TRBV7-2 and TRBJ2-7; TRBD1 matches 7 bases. Germline V CDR1 and CDR2: SGHTA, FQGNSA. This CDR3 is built from 13 residues. The V and J ends lost 5 bases and 2 bases, in that order; junction bases with no gene match: 3. Written as DNA, the CDR3 is TGTGCCAGCAGCCTGCAGGGGGCCTACGAGCAGTACTTC. This encodes CASSLQGAYEQYF.

CDR3 in amino acids: CASSQFIGGGTYTGELFF. CDR3 nucleotides: TGCGCCAGCAGCCAATTCATAGGCGGGGGGACCTACACCGGGGAGCTGTTTTTT. V is TRBV4-3 and J is TRBJ2-2, with 8 bases that match TRBD2. Germline V gene sequence: CDR1 LGHNA, CDR2 YSLEER. The length of the CDR3 is 18 residues. V lost 2 bases, J lost 3 bases, and 11 bases stayed unmatched.

The chain joins TRBV5-5 to TRBJ2-4; no definite D call. CDR1 is SGHKS, CDR2 YYEKEE, per germline (reference sequence). V gave up 0 bases and J gave up 7 bases, with 8 bases separating them. The CDR3 contains 13 residues. The CDR3 DNA follows: TGTGCCAGCAGCTTGGGCCCAAGGAACATTCAGTACTTC. Residues: CASSLGPRNIQYF.

V gene TRBV4-3 combines with J gene TRBJ2-5; 12 nucleotides agree with TRBD2. The tail of the sequence fits TRBJ2-7 better, so the J call may be wrong. This CDR3 is built from 16 residues. CDR1 and CDR2 from the germline V gene are LGHNA and YSLEER. The CDR3 nucleotides are TGCGCCAGCAGCCAAGCTGCTAGCGGGAGGGGGTACGAGCAGTACTTC. Amino acids: CASSQAASGRGYEQYF.

This sequence joins TRBV9 and TRBJ2-1; TRBD2 agrees at 11 bases. CDR3 size: 17 residues. Germline-derived CDR1 and CDR2 are SGDLS and YYNGEE. V trimming: 3 bases; J trimming: 6 bases; junction bases outside the gene matches: 11. In DNA form, the CDR3 reads TGTGCCAGCAGCGAGGGAGGGGGGACTAGCGGATTCAATGAGCAGTTCTTC. Its protein product is CASSEGGGTSGFNEQFF.